This T cell receptor beta chain was retrieved from a study of blood T cell repertoires in COVID-19. Study context: Collection of acute and convalescent COVID-19 samples took place in the United States, Italy and Spain. In each case, the material was cDNA or gDNA derived from T cells, B-cell-depleted T cells, or PBMCs.

In the original processing: Amplification of reference gene primers provided the estimated nucleated cell counts. Repertoires were generated with immunoSEQ multiplex PCR, while TCRdb's copy carries only in-frame clones and drops some. The V and J calls and clone size are taken from that table; D and trimming were inferred from the DNA. This table has 90,000 or so clones, more than 75% appearing once. The sequence came from a human donor in a cohort sampled during active COVID-19. Sequenced: peripheral blood.

CDR3 region: CATSRDFALGRAYEQYF. The CDR3 DNA sequence: TGTGCCACCAGCAGAGATTTTGCGTTGGGCAGGGCTTACGAGCAGTACTTC. V usage is TRBV15 and J usage is TRBJ2-7, with D possibly TRBD1 on 5 matching bases. This CDR3 region has 17 residues. In germline, CDR1 is LNHNV, CDR2 YYDKDF (reference sequence). Trimming shortened V by 0 bases and J by 4 bases, and 19 bases separated the two germline ends.